Included here is one T cell receptor (beta chain) sequence, with context. This sample was included in a study of blood T cell repertoires in COVID-19. Study details: Donors in the United States, Italy and Spain gave samples during acute or convalescent COVID-19. PBMCs, B-cell-depleted T cells, or T cells were the source of the cDNA or gDNA that made up the material.

Deletions cut 7 bases from V and 5 bases from J, with 14 bases between. Germline CDR1 is SQVTM and CDR2 is ANQGSEA. The CDR3 sequence is 12 residues long. Measured with immunoSEQ multiplex PCR; TCRdb has only the in-frame clones, and not every one. Seen here are 100,000 to 150,000 clones, 80% observed once, and the top ten hold 1.9%. V and J are TRBV29-1 and TRBJ2-5; D might be TRBD1 (8 bases). The sample taken for sequencing was peripheral blood. The receptor was derived from a man between 65 and 85 years old with acute or convalescent COVID-19. CDR3 sequence reads: CSATGGVETQYF. DNA of the CDR3: TGCAGCGCCACAGGGGGGGTCGAGACCCAGTACTTC.